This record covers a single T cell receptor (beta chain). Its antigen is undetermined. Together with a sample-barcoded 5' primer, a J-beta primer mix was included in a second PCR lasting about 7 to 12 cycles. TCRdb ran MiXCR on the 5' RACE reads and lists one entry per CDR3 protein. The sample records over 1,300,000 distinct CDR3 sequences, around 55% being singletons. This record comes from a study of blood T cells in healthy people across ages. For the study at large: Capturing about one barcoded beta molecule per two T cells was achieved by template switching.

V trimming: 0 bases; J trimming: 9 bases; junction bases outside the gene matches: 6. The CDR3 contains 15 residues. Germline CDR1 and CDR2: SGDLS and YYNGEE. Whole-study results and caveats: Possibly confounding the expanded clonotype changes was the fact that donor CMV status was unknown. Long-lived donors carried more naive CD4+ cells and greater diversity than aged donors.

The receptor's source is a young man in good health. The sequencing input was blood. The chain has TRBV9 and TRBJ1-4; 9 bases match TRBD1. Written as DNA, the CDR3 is TGTGCCAGCAGCGTAGGGGACAGGGCCATCCAAAAACTGTTTTTT. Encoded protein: CASSVGDRAIQKLFF.